This TCR beta chain was found in a study of control samples from healthy donors and cancer patients. The germline V gene encodes CDR1 MNHEY and CDR2 SMNVEV (reference sequence). The CDR3 totals 17 residues. J lost 4 bases, V lost 6 bases, and 14 bases had no gene match. Method: immunoSEQ multiplex PCR; TCRdb's copy keeps in-frame clones and lacks some. In the table there are 200,000 to 250,000 clones, 90% to 95% of which are singletons. The table lists this clone with a count of one. This TCR was sampled from a man over 45 in good health. The rearrangement uses TRBV27 and TRBJ1-4; 7 bases match TRBD1. The sequenced material came from blood. The CDR3, as DNA: TGTGCCAGCAGGGAGCGACAGGGTTCCGTGTTTAATGAAAAACTGTTTTTT. Protein: CASRERQGSVFNEKLFF.